Sequencing of this T cell receptor (beta chain) was carried out in a study of molecular identifiers for immune sequencing clone quantification. Study at large: RNA, taken in replicates from around 20,000 or 100,000 naive CD8 cells, was split five ways, with four sequenced.

This clonotype was seen a few times. Its antigen is undetermined. Trimming shortened V by 4 bases and J by 10 bases, and 13 bases separated the two germline ends. CDR1 is MGHDK and CDR2 is SYGVNS in the germline V gene. The CDR3 runs to 12 residues. TCRdb re-called the PCR reads with MiXCR, one entry per CDR3 protein. The table lists nearly 650,000 distinct CDR3 sequences, 25% of them singletons. Regarding the study as a whole: Clones exceeding 20 RNA copies carried over 98% of effector molecules but under 1% of naive-cell molecules.

The V call is TRBV25-1, the J call TRBJ1-1; D is perhaps TRBD1 (5 bases). Sequenced sample: naive CD8+ T cells from blood, with Jurkat cell RNA spiked in. As to subset: FACS-sorted CD8+CD4-CCR7+CD45RA+ naive T cells. The receptor was derived from a human donor in good health. Some libraries in this study had Jurkat cell RNA spiked in. The CDR3: CASSGDYLGAFF. In DNA form, the CDR3 reads TGTGCCAGCAGTGGGGACTATCTAGGAGCTTTCTTT. Based on the CDR3 plus reference TRBV25-1 and TRBJ1-1, the full variable domain is EADIYQTPRYLVIGTGKKITLECSQTMGHDKMYWYQQDPGMELHLIHYSYGVNSTEKGDLSSESTVSRIRTEHFPLTLESARPSHTSQYLCASSGDYLGAFFGQGTRLTVV.